A selection of T cell receptor beta chains follows, all from one sample in a study of graft-versus-host responses after intestinal transplantation. The protocol was immunoSEQ multiplex PCR, while the TCRdb copy is restricted to in-frame clones and leaves out a portion. The sample lists under 7,500 clones; 33% were seen once. The sample consisted of alloreactive CD8+ T cells from a mixed lymphocyte reaction culture, taken before transplantation. The source of these receptors is a human patient who was an organ donor for intestinal transplantation. Both conserved end residues are part of each CDR3. Each record gives: J gene, V gene, D gene, clone size, CDR3 DNA, CDR3 protein. A D gene is named only where the DNA matches it firmly. Clone size, where shown, is once, few, many, or a class for clones that have expanded.

J: TRBJ2-2
V: TRBV29-1
D: TRBD1
size: medium-sized
DNA: TGCAGCGGTGGGACAGGGGGCATCACCGGGGAGCTGTTTTTT
CDR3: CSGGTGGITGELFF

J: TRBJ2-3
V: TRBV2
D: TRBD1
size: .
DNA: TGTGCCAGCCCTGGGGGACAGGGCACAGATACGCAGTATTTT
CDR3: CASPGGQGTDTQYF

J: TRBJ2-1
V: TRBV4-1
D: TRBD2
size: .
DNA: TGCGCCAGTGCGGGAGTTGGGTACAATGAGCAGTTCTTC
CDR3: CASAGVGYNEQFF

J: TRBJ2-7
V: TRBV4-1
D: .
size: few
DNA: TGCGCCAGCAGCCAAGTCCCCAGCGCCTACGAGCAGTACTTC
CDR3: CASSQVPSAYEQYF

J: TRBJ1-1
V: TRBV29-1
D: .
size: few
DNA: TGCAGCGCCCAGTGGGGCCAAGGGGGGGGAGCTGAAGCTTTCTTT
CDR3: CSAQWGQGGGAEAFF

J: TRBJ2-5
V: TRBV2
D: TRBD2
size: few
DNA: TGTGCCACGTTGGGGGATAGCGGGAGGCGGGCATTTGAGACCCAGTACTTC
CDR3: CATLGDSGRRAFETQYF

J: TRBJ2-2
V: TRBV7-9
D: .
size: .
DNA: TGTGCCGGCAAATATCGAGCGGACACCGGGGAGCTGTTTTTT
CDR3: CAGKYRADTGELFF

J: TRBJ2-3
V: TRBV10-3
D: .
size: once
DNA: TGTGCCGCCGCCGGCGAAGGACTCCTCGGTACGCAGTATTTT
CDR3: CAAAGEGLLGTQYF

J: TRBJ2-7
V: TRBV28
D: .
size: .
DNA: TGTGCCAGCAGTTCTGGCGTACTAGAACCTTCACGCCAAAGCTCCTACGAGCAGTACTTC
CDR3: CASSSGVLEPSRQSSYEQYF

J: TRBJ2-1
V: TRBV29-1
D: TRBD2
size: .
DNA: TGCAGCGTCCCTAGGAGGCTAGCGGGACCCCACAATGAGCAGTTCTTC
CDR3: CSVPRRLAGPHNEQFF

J: TRBJ1-2
V: TRBV25-1
D: TRBD1
size: medium-sized
DNA: TGTGCCAGCAGTGAATTCGGGACAGCAGGCTACACCTTC
CDR3: CASSEFGTAGYTF

J: TRBJ1-1
V: TRBV14
D: .
size: .
DNA: TGTGCCAGCAGCCGGGGGGGGCCCGGGAACACTGAAGCTTTCTTT
CDR3: CASSRGGPGNTEAFF

J: TRBJ2-7
V: TRBV27
D: .
size: .
DNA: TGTGCCAGCAGTTTAGTAGGACATTCAGCGCAGTACTTC
CDR3: CASSLVGHSAQYF

J: TRBJ1-6
V: TRBV4-1
D: .
size: .
DNA: TGCGCCAGCAGCCATGGGAGGCGCCCACCCCTCCACTTT
CDR3: CASSHGRRPPLHF

J: TRBJ1-1
V: TRBV28
D: .
size: .
DNA: TGTGCCAGCAGTCCTCCCAGTGAAGCTTTCTTT
CDR3: CASSPPSEAFF

J: TRBJ2-2
V: TRBV28
D: .
size: .
DNA: TGTGCCAGCAGTTTATATACGAGTTTCCGGGAGCTGTTTTTT
CDR3: CASSLYTSFRELFF

J: TRBJ1-2
V: TRBV2
D: .
size: .
DNA: TGTGCCAGCAGTGAAGCTCCGTACAGGGACTATGGCTACACCTTC
CDR3: CASSEAPYRDYGYTF

J: TRBJ2-7
V: TRBV29-1
D: .
size: medium-sized
DNA: TGCAGCGCTATATCCCTCTACGAGCAGTACTTC
CDR3: CSAISLYEQYF

J: TRBJ2-5
V: TRBV9
D: .
size: .
DNA: TGTGCCAGCAGTGGGGGAGAGGGGGACTACGAGACCCAGTACTTC
CDR3: CASSGGEGDYETQYF

J: TRBJ1-2
V: TRBV7-9
D: .
size: .
DNA: TGTGCCAGCAGCTTAGGCGGAGGTTTTGGCTACACCTTC
CDR3: CASSLGGGFGYTF

J: TRBJ2-1
V: TRBV9
D: .
size: once
DNA: TGTGCCAGCAGCGATGGGGGCGAACCCTCCTACAATGAGCAGTTCTTC
CDR3: CASSDGGEPSYNEQFF

J: TRBJ2-2
V: TRBV11-2
D: TRBD2
size: few
DNA: TGTGCCAGCAGCTCATTCCCGGGACTAGACCACACCGGGGAGCTGTTTTTT
CDR3: CASSSFPGLDHTGELFF

J: TRBJ1-4
V: TRBV5-1
D: TRBD1
size: few
DNA: TGCGCCAGCAGCTGGGGGGGGGACAGGGACGTCTCCCGTCAACCTAATGAAAAACTGTTTTTT
CDR3: CASSWGGDRDVSRQPNEKLFF

J: TRBJ2-3
V: TRBV19
D: .
size: .
DNA: TGTGCCAGTAGTGCGTTCCGCTACACAGATACGCAGTATTTT
CDR3: CASSAFRYTDTQYF

J: TRBJ2-1
V: TRBV7-2
D: TRBD2
size: .
DNA: TGTGCCAGCAGCTTAATGTCTCTAGCGGGGGTTCTTGAGTTCTTC
CDR3: CASSLMSLAGVLEFF

J: TRBJ1-2
V: TRBV10-3
D: .
size: .
DNA: TGTGCCATCAGTGAGTCTGGAGACAGGTATGGCTACACCTTC
CDR3: CAISESGDRYGYTF

J: TRBJ1-5
V: TRBV27
D: TRBD1
size: few
DNA: TGTGCCAGCGGACAGGGAATCTATAGCAATCAGCCCCAGCATTTT
CDR3: CASGQGIYSNQPQHF

J: TRBJ2-7
V: TRBV11-2
D: TRBD1
size: .
DNA: TGTGCCAGCAGCCTCGGGACAGGGCCCTACGAGCAGTACTTC
CDR3: CASSLGTGPYEQYF

J: TRBJ2-5
V: TRBV5-1
D: TRBD1
size: .
DNA: TGCGCCAGCAGCGGGGACAGGGGTAACCAAGAGACCCAGTACTTC
CDR3: CASSGDRGNQETQYF

J: TRBJ2-1
V: TRBV11-2
D: .
size: .
DNA: TGTGCCAGCAGCACCTACCCCGGACAAACGATTAATGAGCAGTTCTTC
CDR3: CASSTYPGQTINEQFF

J: TRBJ2-7
V: TRBV28
D: TRBD2
size: once
DNA: TGTGCCAGCAGTTTACCCCGAAATAATATAGCGGGAGTTAGCTCCTACGAGCAGTACTTC
CDR3: CASSLPRNNIAGVSSYEQYF

J: TRBJ1-1
V: TRBV9
D: .
size: medium-sized
DNA: TGTGCCAGCAGCTTCACCGGGACACAGAACACTGAAGCTTTCTTT
CDR3: CASSFTGTQNTEAFF

J: TRBJ2-5
V: TRBV11-2
D: .
size: .
DNA: TGTGCCAGCAGCTTCGGGGAGACCCAGTACTTC
CDR3: CASSFGETQYF

J: TRBJ2-7
V: TRBV6-5
D: TRBD1
size: .
DNA: TGTGCCACGGACCGAAACAGGGGGTTTTCCTACGAGCAGTACTTC
CDR3: CATDRNRGFSYEQYF

J: TRBJ2-5
V: TRBV11-2
D: .
size: .
DNA: TGTGCCAGCAGCTTAGGACTACACCAGTACTTC
CDR3: CASSLGLHQYF

J: TRBJ2-2
V: TRBV10-3
D: TRBD1
size: .
DNA: TGTGCCATCTCGGCCCGCAGGGGGTACACCGGGGAGCTGTTTTTT
CDR3: CAISARRGYTGELFF

J: TRBJ2-1
V: TRBV4-1
D: .
size: few
DNA: TGCGCCAGCAGCCAAGTTACCGATTTTTATAGAGGCTCCTACAATGAGCAGTTCTTC
CDR3: CASSQVTDFYRGSYNEQFF

J: TRBJ2-3
V: TRBV30
D: TRBD1
size: few
DNA: TGTGCCTGGAGTGTACTGGACAGGGGGCTTCAGGGATTGTATTTT
CDR3: CAWSVLDRGLQGLYF

J: TRBJ2-1
V: TRBV6-5
D: .
size: .
DNA: TGTGCCAGCAGTTATATTCGGGACACGAATGAGCAGTTCTTC
CDR3: CASSYIRDTNEQFF

J: TRBJ2-3
V: TRBV2
D: TRBD2
size: .
DNA: TGTGCCAGCAGGCGACGGGGGGGCCAGGCAGATACGCAGTATTTT
CDR3: CASRRRGGQADTQYF

J: TRBJ2-7
V: TRBV14
D: .
size: .
DNA: TGTGCCAGCAGCCAAGACAGGGCCTACGAGCAGTACTTC
CDR3: CASSQDRAYEQYF

J: TRBJ1-2
V: TRBV5-1
D: TRBD1
size: few
DNA: TGCGCCAGCAGCTTGATTGTGACAGGGCCAAATTTTAACTATGGCTACACCTTC
CDR3: CASSLIVTGPNFNYGYTF

J: TRBJ2-7
V: TRBV5-1
D: TRBD1
size: .
DNA: TGCGCCAGCAGCCCGTGGACAGGGTGGCACGAGCAGTACTTC
CDR3: CASSPWTGWHEQYF

J: TRBJ2-7
V: TRBV5-4
D: TRBD1
size: .
DNA: TGTGCCAGCAGCTTAGACAAGACAGGGGTCCCCTACGAGCAGTACTTC
CDR3: CASSLDKTGVPYEQYF

J: TRBJ1-6
V: TRBV18
D: .
size: once
DNA: TGTGCCAGCTCACCAGATCCAGGATGGGTCTCCTATAATTCACCCCTCCACTTT
CDR3: CASSPDPGWVSYNSPLHF

J: TRBJ2-5
V: TRBV6-5
D: TRBD2
size: .
DNA: TGTGCCAGCAGTTACAAAGCGGGGGGGCACGAGACCCAGTACTTC
CDR3: CASSYKAGGHETQYF

J: TRBJ2-5
V: TRBV4-1
D: .
size: few
DNA: TGCGCCAGCAGCCGAGGGCGGGCGTTGAGAGAAGAGACCCAGTACTTC
CDR3: CASSRGRALREETQYF

J: TRBJ1-6
V: TRBV13
D: TRBD1
size: .
DNA: TGTGCCAGCAGCTGGGGGACAGGGATTCCGTCCCTCCACTTT
CDR3: CASSWGTGIPSLHF

J: TRBJ1-2
V: TRBV7-8
D: .
size: .
DNA: TGTGCCAGCAGCTTCACTCAGGGGAAAAACTATGGCTACACCTTC
CDR3: CASSFTQGKNYGYTF

J: TRBJ2-7
V: TRBV10-3
D: .
size: .
DNA: TGTGCCATCAGTGAGCCGCGCCCGGTTTACGAGCAGTACTTC
CDR3: CAISEPRPVYEQYF

J: TRBJ2-3
V: TRBV27
D: .
size: .
DNA: TGTGCCAGTGTGCCGACAGAAGTCCACACAGATACGCAGTATTTT
CDR3: CASVPTEVHTDTQYF

J: TRBJ1-2
V: TRBV11-3
D: TRBD1
size: .
DNA: TGTGCCAGCAGCTTGACAGGGCCCCTATCTGGCTACACCTTC
CDR3: CASSLTGPLSGYTF

J: TRBJ1-5
V: TRBV27
D: .
size: .
DNA: TGTGCCAGCAGTTTTCCAAGAGACAATCAGCCCCAGCATTTT
CDR3: CASSFPRDNQPQHF

J: TRBJ2-7
V: TRBV27
D: TRBD2
size: .
DNA: TGTGCCAGCAGTTTAACTAGCGGGCCTGTCTACGAGCAGTACTTC
CDR3: CASSLTSGPVYEQYF

J: TRBJ1-2
V: TRBV2
D: .
size: medium-sized
DNA: TGTGCCAGCGCGGGGGGGGCAAACTATGGCTACACCTTC
CDR3: CASAGGANYGYTF

J: TRBJ1-1
V: TRBV30
D: .
size: large
DNA: TGTGCCTGGAGTGTAGGTACGGGGTTTGAAGCTTTCTTT
CDR3: CAWSVGTGFEAFF